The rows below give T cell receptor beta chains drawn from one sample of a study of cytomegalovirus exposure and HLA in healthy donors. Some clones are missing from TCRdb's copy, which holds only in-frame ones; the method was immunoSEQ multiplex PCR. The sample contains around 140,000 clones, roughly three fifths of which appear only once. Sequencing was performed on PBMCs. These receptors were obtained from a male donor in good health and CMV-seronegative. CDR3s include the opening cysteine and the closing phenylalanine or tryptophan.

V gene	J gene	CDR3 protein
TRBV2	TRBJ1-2	CASSEQGGDGYTF
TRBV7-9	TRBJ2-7	CASSPWGLSYEQYF
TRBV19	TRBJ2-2	CASTPIRRGAGELFF
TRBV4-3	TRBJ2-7	CASSQDRDRGPYEQYF
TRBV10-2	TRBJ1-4	CASRRDRGREKLFF
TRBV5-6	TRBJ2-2	CASSLYGTGNTGELFF
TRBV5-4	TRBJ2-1	CASSLVSGSGNEQFF
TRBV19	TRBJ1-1	CASSLLVDTEAFF
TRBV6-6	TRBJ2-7	CASSYPSSGGAIEQYF
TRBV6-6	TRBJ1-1	CASSLGGQGKAFF
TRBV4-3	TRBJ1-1	CASSQGTGYTEAFF
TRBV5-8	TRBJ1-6	CASSLAGGFNSPLHF
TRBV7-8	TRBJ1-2	CASSLPGLTNYGYTF
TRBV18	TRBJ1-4	CASSPQGGEKLFF
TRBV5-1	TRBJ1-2	CASSLDRVGDGYTF
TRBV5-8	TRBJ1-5	CASSFNSNQPQHF
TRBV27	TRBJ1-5	CASSPGTGGGNQPQHF
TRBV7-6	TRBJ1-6	CASRQGSSSYNSPLHF
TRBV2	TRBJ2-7	CASWTSGGSYEQYF
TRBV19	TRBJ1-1	CASSMTGFAEAFF
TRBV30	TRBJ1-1	CAWSGGRENTEAFF
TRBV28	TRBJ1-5	CASSFQRTQHF
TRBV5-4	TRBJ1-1	CASSLGEYTEAFF
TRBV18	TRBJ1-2	CASSPPPNLGGGNYGYTF
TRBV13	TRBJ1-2	CASSLGTELSCGYTF
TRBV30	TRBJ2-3	CAWSSTADTQYF
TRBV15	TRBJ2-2	CATSRGTSNTGELFF
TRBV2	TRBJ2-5	CASSEDDRGAMQETQYF
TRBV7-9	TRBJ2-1	CASRMGQLNNEQFF
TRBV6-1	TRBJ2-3	CASTGLAGPDTQYF
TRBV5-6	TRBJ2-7	CASSLGTGGGLQYF
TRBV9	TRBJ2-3	CASSVGHNTDTQYF
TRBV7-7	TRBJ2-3	CASSPDREDTQYF
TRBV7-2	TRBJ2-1	CASSPSGQEPNEQFF
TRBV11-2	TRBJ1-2	CASSLDSPGVAYGYTF
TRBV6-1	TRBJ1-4	CASSLGGGGNEKLFF
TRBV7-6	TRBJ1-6	CASSLADISGSPLHF
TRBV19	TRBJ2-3	CATTPFAGTSTDTQYF
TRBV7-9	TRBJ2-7	CASQDGGLREQYF
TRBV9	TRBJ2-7	CASSVDDPGQGTYEQYF
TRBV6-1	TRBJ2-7	CAFGPGVYEQYF
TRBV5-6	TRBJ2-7	CASSLFPGSNYEQYF
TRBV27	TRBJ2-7	CASLTLFGDRVVYEQYF
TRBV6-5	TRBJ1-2	CASSDGGGYGYTF
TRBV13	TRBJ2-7	CASSLGPSSYEQYF
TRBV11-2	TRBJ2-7	CASGHGTSSYEQYF
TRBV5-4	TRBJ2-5	CARSLISGGARETQYF
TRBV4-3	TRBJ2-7	CASSQVAGEMYEQYF
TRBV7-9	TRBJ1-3	CASSLGTGDGNTIYF
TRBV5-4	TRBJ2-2	CASSLGGGGRSTGELFF
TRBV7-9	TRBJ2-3	CASSAGLRFTDTQYF
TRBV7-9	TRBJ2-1	CASKTGTGVHNEQFF